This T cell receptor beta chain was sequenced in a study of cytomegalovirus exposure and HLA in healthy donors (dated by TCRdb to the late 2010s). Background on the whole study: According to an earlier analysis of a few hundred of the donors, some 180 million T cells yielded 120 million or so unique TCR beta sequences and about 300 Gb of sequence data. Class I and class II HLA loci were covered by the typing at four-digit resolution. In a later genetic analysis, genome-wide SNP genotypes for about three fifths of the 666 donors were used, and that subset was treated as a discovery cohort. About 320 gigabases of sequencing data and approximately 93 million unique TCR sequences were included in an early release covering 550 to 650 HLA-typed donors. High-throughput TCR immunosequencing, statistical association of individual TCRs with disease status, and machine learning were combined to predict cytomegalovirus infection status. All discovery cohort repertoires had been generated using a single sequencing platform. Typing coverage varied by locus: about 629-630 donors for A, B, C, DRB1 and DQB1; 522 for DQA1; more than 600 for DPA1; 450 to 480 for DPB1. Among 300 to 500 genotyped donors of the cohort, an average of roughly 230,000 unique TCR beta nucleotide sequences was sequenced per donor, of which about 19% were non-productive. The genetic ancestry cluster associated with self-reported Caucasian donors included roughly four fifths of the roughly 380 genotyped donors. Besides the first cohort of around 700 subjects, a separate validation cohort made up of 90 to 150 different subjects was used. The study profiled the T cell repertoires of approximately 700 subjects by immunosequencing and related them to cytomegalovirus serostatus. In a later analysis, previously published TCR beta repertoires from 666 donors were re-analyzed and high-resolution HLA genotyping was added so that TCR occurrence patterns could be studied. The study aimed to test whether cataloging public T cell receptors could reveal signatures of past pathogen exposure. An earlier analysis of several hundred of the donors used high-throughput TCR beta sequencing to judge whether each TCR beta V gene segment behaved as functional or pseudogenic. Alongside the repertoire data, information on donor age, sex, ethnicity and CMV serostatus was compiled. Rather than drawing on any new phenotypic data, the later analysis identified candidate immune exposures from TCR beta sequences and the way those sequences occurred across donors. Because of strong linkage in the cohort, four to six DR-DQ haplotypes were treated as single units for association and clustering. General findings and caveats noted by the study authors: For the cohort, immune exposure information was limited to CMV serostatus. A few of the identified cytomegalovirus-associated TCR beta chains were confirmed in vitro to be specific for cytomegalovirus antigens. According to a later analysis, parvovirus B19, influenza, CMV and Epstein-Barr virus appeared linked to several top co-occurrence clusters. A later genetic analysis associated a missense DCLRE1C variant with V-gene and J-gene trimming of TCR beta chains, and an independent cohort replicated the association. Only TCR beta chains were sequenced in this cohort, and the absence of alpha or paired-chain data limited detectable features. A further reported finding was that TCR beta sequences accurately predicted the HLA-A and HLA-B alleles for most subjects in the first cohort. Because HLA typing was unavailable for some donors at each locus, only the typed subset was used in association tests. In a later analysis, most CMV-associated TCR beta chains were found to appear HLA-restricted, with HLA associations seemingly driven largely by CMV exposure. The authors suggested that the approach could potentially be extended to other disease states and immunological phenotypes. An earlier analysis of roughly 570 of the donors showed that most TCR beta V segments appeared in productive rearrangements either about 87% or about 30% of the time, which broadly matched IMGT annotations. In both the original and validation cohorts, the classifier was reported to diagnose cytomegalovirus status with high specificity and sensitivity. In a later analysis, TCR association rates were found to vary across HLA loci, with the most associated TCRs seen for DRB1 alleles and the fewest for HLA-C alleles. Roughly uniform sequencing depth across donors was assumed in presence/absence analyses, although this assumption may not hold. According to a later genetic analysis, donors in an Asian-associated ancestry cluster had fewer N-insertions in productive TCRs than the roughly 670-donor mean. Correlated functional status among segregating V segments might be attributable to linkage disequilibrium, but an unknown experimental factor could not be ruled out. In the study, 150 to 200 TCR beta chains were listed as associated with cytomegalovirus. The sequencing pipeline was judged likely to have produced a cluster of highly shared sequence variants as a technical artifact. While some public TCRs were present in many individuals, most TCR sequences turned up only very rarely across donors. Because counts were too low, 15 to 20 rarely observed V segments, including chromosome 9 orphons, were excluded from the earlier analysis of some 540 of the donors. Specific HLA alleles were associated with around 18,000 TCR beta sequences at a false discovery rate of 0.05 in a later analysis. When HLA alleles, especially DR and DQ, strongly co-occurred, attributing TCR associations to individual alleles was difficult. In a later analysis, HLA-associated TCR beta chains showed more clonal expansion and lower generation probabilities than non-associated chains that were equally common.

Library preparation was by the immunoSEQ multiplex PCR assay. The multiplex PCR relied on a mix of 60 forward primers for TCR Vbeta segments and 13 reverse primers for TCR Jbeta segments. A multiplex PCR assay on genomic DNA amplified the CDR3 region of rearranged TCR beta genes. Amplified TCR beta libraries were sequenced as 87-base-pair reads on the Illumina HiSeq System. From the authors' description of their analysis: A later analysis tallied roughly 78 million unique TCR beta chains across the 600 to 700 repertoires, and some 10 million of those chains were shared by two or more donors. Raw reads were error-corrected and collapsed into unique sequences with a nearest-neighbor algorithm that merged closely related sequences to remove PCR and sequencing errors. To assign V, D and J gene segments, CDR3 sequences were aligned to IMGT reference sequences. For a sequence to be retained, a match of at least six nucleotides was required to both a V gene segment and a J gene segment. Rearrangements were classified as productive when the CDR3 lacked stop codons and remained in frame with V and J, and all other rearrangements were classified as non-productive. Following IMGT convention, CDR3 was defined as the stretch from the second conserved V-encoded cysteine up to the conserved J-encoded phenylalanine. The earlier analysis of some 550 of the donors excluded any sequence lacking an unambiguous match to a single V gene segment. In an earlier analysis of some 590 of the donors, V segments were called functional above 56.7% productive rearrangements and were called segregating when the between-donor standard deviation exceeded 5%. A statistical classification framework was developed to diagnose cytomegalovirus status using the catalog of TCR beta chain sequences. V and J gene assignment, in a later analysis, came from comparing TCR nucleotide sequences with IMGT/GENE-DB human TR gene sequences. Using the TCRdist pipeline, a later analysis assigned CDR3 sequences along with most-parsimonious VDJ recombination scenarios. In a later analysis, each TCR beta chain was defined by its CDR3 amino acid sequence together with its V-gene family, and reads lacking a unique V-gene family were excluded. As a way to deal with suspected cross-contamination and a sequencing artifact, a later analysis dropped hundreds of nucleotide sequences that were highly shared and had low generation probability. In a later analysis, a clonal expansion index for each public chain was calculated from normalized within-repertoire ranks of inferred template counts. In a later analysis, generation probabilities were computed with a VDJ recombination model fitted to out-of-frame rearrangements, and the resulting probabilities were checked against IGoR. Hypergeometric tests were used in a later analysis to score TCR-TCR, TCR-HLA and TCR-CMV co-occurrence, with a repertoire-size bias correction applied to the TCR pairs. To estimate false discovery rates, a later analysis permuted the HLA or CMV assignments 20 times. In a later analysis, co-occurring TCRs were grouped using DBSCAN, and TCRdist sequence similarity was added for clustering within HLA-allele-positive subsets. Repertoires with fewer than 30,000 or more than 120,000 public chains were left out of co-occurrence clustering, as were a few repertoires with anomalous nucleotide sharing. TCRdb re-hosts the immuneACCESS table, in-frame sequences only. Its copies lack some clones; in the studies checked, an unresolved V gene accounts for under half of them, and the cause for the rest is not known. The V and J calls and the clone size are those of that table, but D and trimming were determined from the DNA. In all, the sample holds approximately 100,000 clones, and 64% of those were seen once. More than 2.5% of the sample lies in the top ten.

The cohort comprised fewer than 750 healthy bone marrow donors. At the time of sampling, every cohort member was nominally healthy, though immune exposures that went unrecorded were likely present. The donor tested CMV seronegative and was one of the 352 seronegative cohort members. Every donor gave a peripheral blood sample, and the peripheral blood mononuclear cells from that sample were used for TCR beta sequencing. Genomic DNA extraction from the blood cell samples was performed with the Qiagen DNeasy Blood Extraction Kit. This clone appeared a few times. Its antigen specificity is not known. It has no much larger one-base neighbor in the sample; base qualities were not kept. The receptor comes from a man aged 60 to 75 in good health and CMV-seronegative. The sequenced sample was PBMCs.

The CDR3 amino acid sequence is: CAISAGPGQGAHEQYF. The DNA reads TGTGCCATCAGTGCAGGACCAGGACAGGGGGCCCACGAGCAGTACTTC. The sequence is built from TRBV10-3 and TRBJ2-7; 11 central nucleotides agree with TRBD1. CDR3 length: 16 amino acids, cysteine to phenylalanine. Just the 48-base CDR3 DNA is kept, in frame starting at base 1. Compared with germline, V lacks 4 bases and J lacks 5 bases; bases without a gene match: 10. CDR1 and CDR2, per the germline V gene, are ENHRY and SYGVKD.